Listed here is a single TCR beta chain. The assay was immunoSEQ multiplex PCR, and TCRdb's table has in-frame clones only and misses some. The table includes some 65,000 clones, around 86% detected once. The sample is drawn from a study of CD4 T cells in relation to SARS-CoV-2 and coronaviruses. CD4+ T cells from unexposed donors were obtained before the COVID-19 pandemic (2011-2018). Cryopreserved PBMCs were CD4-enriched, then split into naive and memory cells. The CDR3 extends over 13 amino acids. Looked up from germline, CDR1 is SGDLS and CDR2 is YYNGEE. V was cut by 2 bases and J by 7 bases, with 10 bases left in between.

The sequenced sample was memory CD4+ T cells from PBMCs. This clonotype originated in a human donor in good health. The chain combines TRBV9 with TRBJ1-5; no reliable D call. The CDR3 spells CASSVGDRQPQHF. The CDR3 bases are TGTGCCAGCAGCGTCGGGGATCGGCAGCCCCAGCATTTT.